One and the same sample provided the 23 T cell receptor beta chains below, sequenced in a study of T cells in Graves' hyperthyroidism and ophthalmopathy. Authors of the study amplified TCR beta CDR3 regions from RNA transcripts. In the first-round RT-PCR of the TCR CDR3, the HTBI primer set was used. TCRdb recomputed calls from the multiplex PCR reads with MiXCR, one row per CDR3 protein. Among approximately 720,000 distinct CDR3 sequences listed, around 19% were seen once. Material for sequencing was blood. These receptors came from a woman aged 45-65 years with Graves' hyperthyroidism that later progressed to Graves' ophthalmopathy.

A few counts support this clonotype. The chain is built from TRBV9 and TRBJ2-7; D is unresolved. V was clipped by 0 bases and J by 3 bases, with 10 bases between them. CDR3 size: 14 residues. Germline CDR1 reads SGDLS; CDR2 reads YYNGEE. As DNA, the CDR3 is TGTGCCAGCAGCGTAGACAGTTGGGGCTACGAGCAGTACTTC. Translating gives CASSVDSWGYEQYF.

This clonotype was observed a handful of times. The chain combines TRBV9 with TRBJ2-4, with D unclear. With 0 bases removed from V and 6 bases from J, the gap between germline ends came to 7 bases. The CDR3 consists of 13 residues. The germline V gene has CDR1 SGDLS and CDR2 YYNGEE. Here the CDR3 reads CASSVAHGNIQYF. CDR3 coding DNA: TGTGCCAGCAGCGTAGCTCACGGAAACATTCAGTACTTC.

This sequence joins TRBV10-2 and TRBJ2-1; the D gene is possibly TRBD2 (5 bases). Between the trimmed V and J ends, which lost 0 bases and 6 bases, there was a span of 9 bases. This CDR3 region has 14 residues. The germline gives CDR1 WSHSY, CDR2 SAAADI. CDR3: CASSESGVRNEQFF. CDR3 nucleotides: TGCGCCAGCAGTGAGTCCGGGGTACGCAATGAGCAGTTCTTC.

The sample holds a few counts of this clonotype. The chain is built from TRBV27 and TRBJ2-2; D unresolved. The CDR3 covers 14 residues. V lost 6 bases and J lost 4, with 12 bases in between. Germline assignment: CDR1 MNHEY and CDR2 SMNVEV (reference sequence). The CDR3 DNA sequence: TGTGCCAGCAGGATAATCTTGGGCACCGGGGAGCTGTTTTTT. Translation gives CASRIILGTGELFF.

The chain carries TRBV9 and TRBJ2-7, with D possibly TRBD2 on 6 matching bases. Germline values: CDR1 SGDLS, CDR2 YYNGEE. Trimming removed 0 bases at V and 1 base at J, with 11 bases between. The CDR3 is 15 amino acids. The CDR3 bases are TGTGCCAGCAGCGTAGCTGGAGGGGAGTCCTACGAGCAGTACTTC. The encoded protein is CASSVAGGESYEQYF. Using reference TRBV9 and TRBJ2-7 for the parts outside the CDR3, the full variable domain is DSGVTQTPKHLITATGQRVTLRCSPRSGDLSVYWYQQSLDQGLQFLIQYYNGEERAKGNILERFSAQQFPDLHSELNLSSLELGDSALYFCASSVAGGESYEQYFGPGTRLTVT.

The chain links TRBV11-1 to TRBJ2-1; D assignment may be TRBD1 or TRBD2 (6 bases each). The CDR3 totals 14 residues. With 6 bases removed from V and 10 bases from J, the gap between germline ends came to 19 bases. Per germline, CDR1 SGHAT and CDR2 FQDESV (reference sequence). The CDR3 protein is CASRRRDIGLEQFF. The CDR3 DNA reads TGTGCCAGCAGGAGGCGGGACATCGGATTGGAGCAGTTCTTC.

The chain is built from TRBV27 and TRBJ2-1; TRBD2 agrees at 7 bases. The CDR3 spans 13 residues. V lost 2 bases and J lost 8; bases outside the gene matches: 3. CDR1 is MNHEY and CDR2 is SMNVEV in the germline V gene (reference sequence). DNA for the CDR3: TGTGCCAGCAGTTTAGCGGGGAGGGATGAGCAGTTCTTC. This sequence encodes CASSLAGRDEQFF.

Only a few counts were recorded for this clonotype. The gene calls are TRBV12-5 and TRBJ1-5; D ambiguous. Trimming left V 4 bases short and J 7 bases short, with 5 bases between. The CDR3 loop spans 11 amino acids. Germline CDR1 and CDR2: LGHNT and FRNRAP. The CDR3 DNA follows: TGTGCTAGTGGTTCAGAACAGCCCCAGCATTTT. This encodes CASGSEQPQHF.

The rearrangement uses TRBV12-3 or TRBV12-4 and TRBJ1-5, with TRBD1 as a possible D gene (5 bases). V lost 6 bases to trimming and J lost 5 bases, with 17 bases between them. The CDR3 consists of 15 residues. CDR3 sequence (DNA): TGTGCCAGCAGCCGGACGGGGGTGCGCGATCAGCCCCAGCATTTT. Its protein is CASSRTGVRDQPQHF.

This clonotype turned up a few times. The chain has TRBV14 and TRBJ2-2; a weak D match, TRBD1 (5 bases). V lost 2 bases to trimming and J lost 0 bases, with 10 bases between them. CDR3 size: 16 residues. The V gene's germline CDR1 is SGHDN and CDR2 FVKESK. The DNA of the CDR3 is TGTGCCAGCAGCCAATGGAGCAGGGCGAACACCGGGGAGCTGTTTTTT. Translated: CASSQWSRANTGELFF. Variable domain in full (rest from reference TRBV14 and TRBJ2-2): EAGVTQFPSHSVIEKGQTVTLRCDPISGHDNLYWYRRVMGKEIKFLLHFVKESKQDESGMPNNRFLAERTGGTYSTLKVQPAELEDSGVYFCASSQWSRANTGELFFGEGSRLTVL.

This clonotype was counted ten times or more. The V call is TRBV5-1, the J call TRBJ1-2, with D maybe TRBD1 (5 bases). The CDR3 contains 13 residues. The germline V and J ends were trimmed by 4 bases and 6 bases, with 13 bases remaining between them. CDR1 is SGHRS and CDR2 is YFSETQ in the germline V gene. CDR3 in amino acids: CASSIPGRHGYTF. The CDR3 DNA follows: TGCGCCAGCAGCATACCGGGACGACATGGCTACACCTTC.

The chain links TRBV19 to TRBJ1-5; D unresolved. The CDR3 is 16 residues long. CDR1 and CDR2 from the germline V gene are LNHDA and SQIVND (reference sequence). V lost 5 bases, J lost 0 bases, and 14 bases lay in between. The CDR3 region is CASSAGRMNSNQPQHF. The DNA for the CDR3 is TGTGCCAGTAGTGCTGGACGAATGAATAGCAATCAGCCCCAGCATTTT.

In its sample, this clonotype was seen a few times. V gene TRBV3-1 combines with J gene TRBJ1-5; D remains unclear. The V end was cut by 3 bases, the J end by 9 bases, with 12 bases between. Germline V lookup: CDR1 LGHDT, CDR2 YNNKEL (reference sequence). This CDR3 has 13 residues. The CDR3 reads CASSQDWARPQHF. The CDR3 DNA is TGTGCCAGCAGCCAGGACTGGGCTCGGCCCCAGCATTTT.

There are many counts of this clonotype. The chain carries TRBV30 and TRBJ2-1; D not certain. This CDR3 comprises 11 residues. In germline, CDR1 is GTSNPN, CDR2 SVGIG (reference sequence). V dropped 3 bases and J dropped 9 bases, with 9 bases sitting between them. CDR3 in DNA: TGTGCCTGGAGACATGCTATTGAGCAGTTCTTC. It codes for CAWRHAIEQFF.

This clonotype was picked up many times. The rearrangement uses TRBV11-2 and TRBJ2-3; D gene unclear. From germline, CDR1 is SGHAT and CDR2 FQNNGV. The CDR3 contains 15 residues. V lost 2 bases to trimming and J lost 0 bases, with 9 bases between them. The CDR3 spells CASSLRLPSTDTQYF. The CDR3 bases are TGTGCCAGCAGCTTAAGGTTACCTAGCACAGATACGCAGTATTTT.

The CDR3, as DNA: TGTGCCAGCAGCGCGACGAGGCCAGGCGGGAGCACTGAAGCTTTCTTT. This gives the protein CASSATRPGGSTEAFF. The chain is built from TRBV7-9 and TRBJ1-1; D uncertain. V was trimmed by 5 bases and J by 4 bases, leaving 20 bases between them. Germline V gene sequence: CDR1 SEHNR, CDR2 FQNEAQ (reference sequence). The CDR3 sequence is 16 residues long.

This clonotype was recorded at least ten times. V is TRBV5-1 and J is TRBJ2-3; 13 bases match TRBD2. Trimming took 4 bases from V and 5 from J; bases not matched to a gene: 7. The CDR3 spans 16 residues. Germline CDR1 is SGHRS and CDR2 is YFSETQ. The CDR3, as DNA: TGCGCCAGCAGCGTCGGACTAGCGGGGGCGGGAGATACGCAGTATTTT. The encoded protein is CASSVGLAGAGDTQYF.

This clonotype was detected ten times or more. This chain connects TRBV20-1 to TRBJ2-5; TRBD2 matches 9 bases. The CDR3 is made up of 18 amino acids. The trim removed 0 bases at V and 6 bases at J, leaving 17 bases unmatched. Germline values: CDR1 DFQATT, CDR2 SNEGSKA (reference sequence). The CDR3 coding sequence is TGCAGTGCTAGAGATACGCCTAGCGGGGACATGAATGCGCAGACCCAGTACTTC. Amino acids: CSARDTPSGDMNAQTQYF.

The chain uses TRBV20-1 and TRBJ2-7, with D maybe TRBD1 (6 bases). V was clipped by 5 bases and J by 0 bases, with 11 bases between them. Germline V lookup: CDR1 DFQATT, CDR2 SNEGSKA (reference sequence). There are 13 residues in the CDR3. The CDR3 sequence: CSALVDSSYEQYF. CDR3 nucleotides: TGCAGTGCTCTCGTGGACAGCTCCTACGAGCAGTACTTC.

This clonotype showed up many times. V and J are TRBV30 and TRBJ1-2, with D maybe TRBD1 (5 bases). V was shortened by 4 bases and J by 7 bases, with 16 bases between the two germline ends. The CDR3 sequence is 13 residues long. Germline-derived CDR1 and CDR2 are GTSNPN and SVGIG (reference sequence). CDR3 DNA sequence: TGTGCCTGGATAGAGAGGGGAATAAGTGGCTACACCTTC. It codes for CAWIERGISGYTF.

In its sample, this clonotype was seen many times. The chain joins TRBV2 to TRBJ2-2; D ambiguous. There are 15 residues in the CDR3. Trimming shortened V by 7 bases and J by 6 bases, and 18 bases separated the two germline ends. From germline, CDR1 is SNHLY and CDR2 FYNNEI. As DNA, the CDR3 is TGTGCCAGCATGGTTACGAACAATGTCGCCGGGGAGCTGTTTTTT. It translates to CASMVTNNVAGELFF.

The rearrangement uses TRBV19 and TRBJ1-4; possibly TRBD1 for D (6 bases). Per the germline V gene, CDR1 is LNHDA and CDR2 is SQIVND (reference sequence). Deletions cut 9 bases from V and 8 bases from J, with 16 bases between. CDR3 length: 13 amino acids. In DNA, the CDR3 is TGTGCCAGCCGGGGGCCTTTGGAAGAAAAACTGTTTTTT. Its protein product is CASRGPLEEKLFF. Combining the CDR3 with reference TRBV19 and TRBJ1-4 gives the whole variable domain DGGITQSPKYLFRKEGQNVTLSCEQNLNHDAMYWYRQDPGQGLRLIYYSQIVNDFQKGDIAEGYSVSREKKESFPLTVTSAQKNPTAFYLCASRGPLEEKLFFGSGTQLSVL.

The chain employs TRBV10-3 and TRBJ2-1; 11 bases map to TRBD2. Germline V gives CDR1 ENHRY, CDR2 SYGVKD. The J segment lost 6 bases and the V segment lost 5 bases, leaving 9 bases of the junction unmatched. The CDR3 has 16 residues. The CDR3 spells CAISTVAGGPGNEQFF. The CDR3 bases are TGTGCCATCAGTACAGTAGCGGGGGGGCCGGGCAATGAGCAGTTCTTC.